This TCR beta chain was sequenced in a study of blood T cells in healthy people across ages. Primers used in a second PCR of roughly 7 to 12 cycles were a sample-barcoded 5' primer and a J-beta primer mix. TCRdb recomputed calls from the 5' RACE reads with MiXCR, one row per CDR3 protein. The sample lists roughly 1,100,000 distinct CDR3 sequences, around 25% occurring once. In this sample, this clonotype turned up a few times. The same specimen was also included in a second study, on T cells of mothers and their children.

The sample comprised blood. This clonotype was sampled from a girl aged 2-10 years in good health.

The CDR3 spells CASSLDLDKSNYGYTF. CDR3 nucleotides: TGCGCCAGCAGCTTGGACCTCGACAAGTCTAACTATGGCTACACCTTC. The gene calls are TRBV5-1 and TRBJ1-2, with unresolved D. V was clipped by 0 bases and J by 0 bases, with 12 bases between them. This CDR3 region has 16 residues. The germline CDR1 and CDR2 sequences are SGHRS and YFSETQ.